What follows are 12 T cell receptor beta chains derived from one specimen sequenced in a study of blood T cell repertoires in COVID-19 (dated by TCRdb to the early 2020s). Receptors were amplified or captured by the immunoSEQ multiplex PCR assay. TCRdb took over this immuneACCESS table, retaining in-frame rearrangements with V and J assigned. Such tables are incomplete; in checked studies, under half of the missing clones stem from an unresolved V gene, and the remainder is unexplained. The sample data list approximately 190,000 clones, and approximately 84% of these were observed just once. The top ten constitute 5.1% of the sample. Sequences were obtained from peripheral blood. These receptors came from a woman aged 70-85 years with active or convalescent COVID-19.

The rearrangement joins TRBV3-1 (or the pseudogene TRBV3-2) to TRBJ2-3; tentatively, D is TRBD2 (6 bases). V was trimmed by 8 bases and J by 7 bases, leaving 7 bases between them. This CDR3 has 10 amino acids. Germline CDR1 is LGHDT and CDR2 is YNNKEL (reference sequence). The CDR3 DNA sequence: TGTGCCAGCGGGGACTATACGCAGTATTTT. Its translation is CASGDYTQYF.

The chain has TRBV2 and TRBJ2-2; D is uncertain. This CDR3 region has 13 residues. Germline V gene sequence: CDR1 SNHLY, CDR2 FYNNEI. The V and J ends lost 4 bases and 7 bases respectively, with 10 bases between them. The CDR3 spells CASSVQVGGELFF. The CDR3 nucleotides read TGTGCCAGCAGTGTTCAGGTTGGCGGGGAGCTGTTTTTT.

In its sample, this clone was seen once. This chain uses TRBV5-4 with TRBJ2-7; 12 positions agree with TRBD2. Germline V gives CDR1 SGHNT, CDR2 YYREEE (reference sequence). J was trimmed by 3 bases and V by 2 bases; bases with no gene match: 12. This CDR3 comprises 18 residues. Here the CDR3 DNA reads TGTGCCAGCAGCTTATTGGAGCTAGCGGGAGGGCGGAACTACGAGCAGTACTTC. The encoded protein is CASSLLELAGGRNYEQYF. The whole variable domain, remainder taken from reference TRBV5-4 and TRBJ2-7, is ETGVTQSPTHLIKTRGQQVTLRCSSQSGHNTVSWYQQALGQGPQFIFQYYREEENGRGNFPPRFSGLQFPNYSSELNVNALELDDSALYLCASSLLELAGGRNYEQYFGPGTRLTVT.

The chain recombines TRBV7-3 with TRBJ2-2; perhaps TRBD2 as D (5 bases). V was pared by 4 bases and J by 7 bases, with 10 bases between. CDR1 is SGHTA and CDR2 is FQGTGA in the germline V gene. The CDR3 loop spans 13 amino acids. DNA for the CDR3: TGTGCCAGCAGCTCACAGAGGGTCGGGGAGCTGTTTTTT. Protein sequence: CASSSQRVGELFF.

The chain combines TRBV4-1 with TRBJ2-1, with TRBD2 matching over 11 bases. This CDR3 comprises 17 residues. Germline CDR1 and CDR2: MGHRA and YSYEKL. With V trimmed by 2 bases and J by 6 bases, 9 bases remained unmatched. This chain's CDR3 is CASSQPLTSGISNEQFF. The CDR3 DNA follows: TGCGCCAGCAGCCAACCCTTGACTAGCGGGATATCCAATGAGCAGTTCTTC.

The rearrangement links TRBV27 to TRBJ2-5; tentatively, D is TRBD1 (5 bases). Trimming cost V 6 bases and J 1 base, with 15 bases left between them. The germline V gene encodes CDR1 MNHEY and CDR2 SMNVEV (reference sequence). This CDR3 spans 15 amino acids. CDR3 region: CASRRRKGSQETQYF. The CDR3 nucleotides are TGTGCCAGCAGGCGCAGGAAGGGGTCCCAAGAGACCCAGTACTTC.

V usage is TRBV6-1 and J usage is TRBJ1-2; unclear D gene. CDR1 and CDR2 from the germline V gene are MNHNS and SASEGT. CDR3 size: 15 residues. V was trimmed by 3 bases and J by 3 bases, leaving 14 bases between them. CDR3 amino acids: CASSDPNAGDYGYTF. The CDR3 coding sequence is TGTGCCAGCAGTGACCCGAATGCAGGTGACTATGGCTACACCTTC.

The V gene is TRBV11-1, the J gene TRBJ1-2; possible D gene TRBD1, 6 bases. The CDR3 contains 14 residues. V was clipped by 4 bases and J by 4 bases, with 13 bases between them. The germline gives CDR1 SGHAT, CDR2 FQDESV (reference sequence). CDR3: CASSSSRGLYGYTF. The CDR3 DNA reads as TGTGCCAGCAGCTCATCCAGGGGCCTCTATGGCTACACCTTC.

CDR3 amino acids: CARALPPPPWLQGGDTQYF. DNA for the CDR3: TGTGCCAGAGCTTTACCTCCGCCCCCCTGGTTGCAGGGTGGGGATACGCAGTATTTT. The V call is TRBV28, the J call TRBJ2-3, with D possibly matching TRBD1 (5 bases). This CDR3 spans 19 amino acids. The germline CDR1 and CDR2 sequences are MDHEN and SYDVKM. V was pared by 9 bases and J by 6 bases, with 34 bases between.

The J gene is TRBJ1-1, the V gene TRBV28, with TRBD1 identical over 9 bases. Germline CDR1 is MDHEN and CDR2 is SYDVKM. The CDR3 length is 18 residues. The ends lost 6 bases at V and 0 bases at J; junction bases unmatched: 14. CDR3 sequence (DNA): TGTGCCAGCAGCAAAAACAGGGGGCTTATTCTTATGAACACTGAAGCTTTCTTT. Translated: CASSKNRGLILMNTEAFF.

The chain combines TRBV28 with TRBJ1-2, with 8 bases lining up with TRBD1. The V gene end was trimmed by 6 bases and the J gene end by 4 bases; junction bases not matched to a gene: 22. This CDR3 contains 19 residues. Looked up from germline, CDR1 is MDHEN and CDR2 is SYDVKM. The CDR3 loop reads CASSRSRPQGATFLYGYTF. Here the CDR3 DNA reads TGTGCCAGCAGCCGCAGTAGACCTCAGGGGGCAACCTTTCTCTATGGCTACACCTTC.

V gene TRBV6-5 combines with J gene TRBJ1-5, with a weak D call TRBD1 (6 bases). The CDR3 has 14 amino acids. V shed 5 bases and J shed 3 bases, with 11 bases lying between them. Germline CDR1 MNHEY, CDR2 SVGAGI. The CDR3 loop is CASSPRDTNQPQHF. CDR3 bases: TGTGCCAGCAGTCCTAGGGACACCAATCAGCCCCAGCATTTT.